The 29 T cell receptor beta chains presented below share a single source sample, sequenced in a study of post-analysis software for immune sequencing data. Study-level findings and limits: Comparison of patients with controls showed a handful of TRBV segments more frequent in patients, TRBV5-6, TRBV5-1 and TRBV20-1 among them.

Prepared TCR beta cDNA libraries contained unique molecular identifiers. TCRdb redid the calling of the PCR reads with MiXCR, one entry per CDR3 protein. The sample records almost 700,000 distinct CDR3 sequences, about 60% being singletons. These receptors lack a known antigen. The sequencing input was blood. All receptors derive from a girl aged 2 to 9 with multiple sclerosis.

This clonotype was found a few times. The chain uses TRBV12-3 or TRBV12-4 and TRBJ2-3, with 8 bases fitting TRBD2. J gave up 6 bases and V 6 bases, and 8 bases lay outside the gene matches. The CDR3 length is 14 residues. The CDR3, as DNA: TGTGCCAGCAGGAGGCCGGGGGGGACGGATACGCAGTATTTT. It is translated as CASRRPGGTDTQYF.

A single count supports this clonotype. V and J are TRBV27 and TRBJ1-5, with 8 bases aligning to TRBD1. In germline, CDR1 is MNHEY, CDR2 SMNVEV (reference sequence). V lost 5 bases and J lost 4; bases outside the gene matches: 10. This CDR3 has 16 amino acids. CDR3 nucleotides: TGTGCCAGCAGTCCACACGCAGGACAGGGTAATCAGCCCCAGCATTTT. Protein: CASSPHAGQGNQPQHF.

This clonotype was observed a single time. The V and J genes are TRBV20-1 and TRBJ2-1, with TRBD1 as a possible D gene (6 bases). Trimming took 5 bases from V and 5 from J, leaving 22 bases between them. The CDR3 consists of 16 residues. The germline CDR1 and CDR2 sequences are DFQATT and SNEGSKA (reference sequence). In DNA, the CDR3 is TGCAGTGCTGGGGGCCAGAGACTTTCGCCGAACAATGAGCAGTTCTTC. Protein product: CSAGGQRLSPNNEQFF.

This rearrangement joins TRBV6-5 to TRBJ1-2, with D uncertain. Trimming stripped 2 bases from V and 2 bases from J, with 12 bases between. CDR1 MNHEY and CDR2 SVGAGI come from the germline V gene. The CDR3 consists of 15 residues. DNA of the CDR3: TGTGCCAGCAGTTACGCCAGCTCCAAAAACTATGGCTACACCTTC. Encoded protein: CASSYASSKNYGYTF.

J is TRBJ2-3 and V is TRBV20-1; TRBD2 matches 7 bases. Germline V gene lookup returns CDR1 DFQATT and CDR2 SNEGSKA (reference sequence). V was pared by 6 bases and J by 10 bases, with 10 bases of the junction left unmatched. This CDR3 has 12 residues. CDR3 region: CSAPTSGESQYF. In DNA, the CDR3 is TGCAGTGCGCCCACGAGCGGGGAGTCGCAGTATTTT.

This chain uses TRBV2 with TRBJ2-7; D perhaps matches TRBD2 (7 bases). The CDR3 runs to 14 residues. V shed 6 bases and J shed 6 bases, with 18 bases lying between them. Germline V gene lookup returns CDR1 SNHLY and CDR2 FYNNEI. The chain's CDR3 is CASSFGTGGREQYF. The DNA of the CDR3 is TGTGCCAGCAGCTTCGGGACGGGGGGCCGCGAGCAGTACTTC. Complete variable domain (other parts from reference TRBV2 and TRBJ2-7): EPEVTQTPSHQVTQMGQEVILRCVPISNHLYFYWYRQILGQKVEFLVSFYNNEISEKSEIFDDQFSVERPDGSNFTLKIRSTKLEDSAMYFCASSFGTGGREQYFGPGTRLTVT.

V is TRBV5-1 and J is TRBJ2-3; the D is unclear. The V gene's germline CDR1 is SGHRS and CDR2 YFSETQ. The CDR3 has 14 residues. V was shortened by 1 base and J by 1 base, with 7 bases between the two germline ends. The CDR3 DNA reads as TGCGCCAGCAGCTTGAGCCAGCGCACAGATACGCAGTATTTT. Protein sequence: CASSLSQRTDTQYF.

The chain uses TRBV5-1 and TRBJ2-2; 11 nucleotides agree with TRBD2. The junction had 7 bases not matched to a gene; V was cut back by 3 bases and J by 6 bases. Germline CDR1 and CDR2: SGHRS and YFSETQ. There are 16 residues in the CDR3. The CDR3 sequence is CASSYLAGGPSGELFF. In DNA form, the CDR3 reads TGCGCCAGCAGCTACTTAGCGGGAGGGCCTTCCGGGGAGCTGTTTTTT.

Only a few counts were recorded for this clonotype. This rearrangement joins TRBV29-1 to TRBJ2-7; tentatively, D is TRBD1 (6 bases). The length of the CDR3 is 13 residues. Germline values: CDR1 SQVTM, CDR2 ANQGSEA. Trimming removed 5 bases at V and 3 bases at J, with 14 bases between. CDR3 sequence: CSVLVSGVYEQYF. DNA of the CDR3: TGCAGCGTTCTGGTTTCAGGGGTCTACGAGCAGTACTTC.

This chain uses TRBV25-1 with TRBJ2-1, with D perhaps assigned TRBD1 or TRBD2 (5 bases each). Trimming removed 6 bases at V and 4 bases at J, with 13 bases between. Germline CDR1 is MGHDK and CDR2 is SYGVNS. CDR3 length: 14 residues. CDR3 sequence: CASRSGAGYNEQFF. CDR3 nucleotides: TGTGCCAGCAGATCCGGGGCAGGGTACAATGAGCAGTTCTTC. Looking up the rest from reference TRBV25-1 and TRBJ2-1 gives the full variable domain: EADIYQTPRYLVIGTGKKITLECSQTMGHDKMYWYQQDPGMELHLIHYSYGVNSTEKGDLSSESTVSRIRTEHFPLTLESARPSHTSQYLCASRSGAGYNEQFFGPGTRLTVL.

A few counts support this clonotype. This rearrangement joins TRBV29-1 to TRBJ2-6, with D uncertain. Trimming cost V 7 bases and J 2 bases, with 3 bases left between them. This CDR3 is 11 amino acids long. From germline, CDR1 is SQVTM and CDR2 ANQGSEA. The CDR3 protein is CSAAGANVLTF. The CDR3 DNA follows: TGCAGCGCTGCTGGGGCCAACGTCCTGACTTTC.

The sample holds a few counts of this clonotype. The CDR3 sequence: CASSWAGTYEKLFF. The DNA for the CDR3 is TGTGCCAGCAGTTGGGCCGGGACGTATGAAAAACTGTTTTTT. The J gene is TRBJ1-4, the V gene TRBV6-5; D may be TRBD1 (5 bases). V was cut by 4 bases and J by 6 bases, with 12 bases left in between. Germline V gives CDR1 MNHEY, CDR2 SVGAGI. The CDR3 has 14 residues.

The chain links TRBV7-8 to TRBJ1-5, with 8 positions matching TRBD1. From germline, CDR1 is SGHVS and CDR2 FQNEAQ. V dropped 5 bases and J dropped 4; count of bases not matched to a gene: 13. The CDR3 loop spans 17 amino acids. CDR3 in amino acids: CASSRRGTGRANQPQHF. DNA for the CDR3: TGTGCCAGCAGCCGCCGGGGGACAGGCCGGGCGAATCAGCCCCAGCATTTT.

The chain uses TRBV4-2 and TRBJ2-7, with D perhaps matching TRBD1 (6 bases). The V gene lost 3 bases and the J gene lost 7 bases, with 19 bases spanning the gap. Germline V gene lookup returns CDR1 LGHNA and CDR2 YNFKEQ. The CDR3 extends over 15 amino acids. In nucleotides, the CDR3 is TGTGCCAGCAGCCAGGTTGACAGGACGGGCGGGGAGCAGTACTTC. The encoded protein is CASSQVDRTGGEQYF.

The chain recombines TRBV7-8 with TRBJ2-3; either TRBD1 or TRBD2 may supply D (5 bases each). The V end was cut by 1 base, the J end by 6 bases, with 17 bases between. This CDR3 contains 16 residues. Per the germline V gene, CDR1 is SGHVS and CDR2 is FQNEAQ. The CDR3 DNA is TGTGCCAGCAGCTTAGTGCGGGTCCAGGGCCCGGATACGCAGTATTTT. This sequence encodes CASSLVRVQGPDTQYF. Based on the CDR3 plus reference TRBV7-8 and TRBJ2-3, the full variable domain is GAGVSQSPRYKVAKRGQDVALRCDPISGHVSLFWYQQALGQGPEFLTYFQNEAQLDKSGLPSDRFFAERPEGSVSTLKIQRTQQEDSAVYLCASSLVRVQGPDTQYFGPGTRLTVL.

The V gene is TRBV12-3 or TRBV12-4, the J gene TRBJ1-1, with 7 bases matching TRBD1. V trimming: 1 base; J trimming: 4 bases; junction bases outside the gene matches: 6. The CDR3 is 15 residues long. The CDR3 DNA reads as TGTGCCAGCAGTTTAGAGGCAGGGGGGGGCACTGAAGCTTTCTTT. Translating gives CASSLEAGGGTEAFF.

The CDR3 DNA sequence: TGTGCCAGCAGTGCCGGGACTAGCGGGGGATACTCCTACAATGAGCAGTTCTTC. Translated: CASSAGTSGGYSYNEQFF. J is TRBJ2-1 and V is TRBV25-1; 14 bases are shared with TRBD2. Per the germline V gene, CDR1 is MGHDK and CDR2 is SYGVNS. The V gene end was trimmed by 4 bases and the J gene end by 0 bases; junction bases not matched to a gene: 5. The CDR3 runs to 18 residues.

This chain connects TRBV20-1 to TRBJ2-1, with 9 nucleotides matching TRBD2. Germline assignment: CDR1 DFQATT and CDR2 SNEGSKA (reference sequence). J gave up 6 bases and V 1 base, and 10 bases lay outside the gene matches. The CDR3 length is 16 residues. The CDR3 nucleotides read TGCAGTGCTAGAGGGGCTAGCGGGACCTCCGGCAATGAGCAGTTCTTC. Translation gives CSARGASGTSGNEQFF.

The chain joins TRBV6-5 to TRBJ1-4; D perhaps matches TRBD1 (5 bases). The CDR3 is 16 residues long. CDR1 is MNHEY, CDR2 SVGAGI, per germline. Deletions cut 2 bases from V and 0 bases from J, with 10 bases between. CDR3 in amino acids: CASSYLRGATNEKLFF. CDR3 nucleotides: TGTGCCAGCAGTTACCTGAGGGGCGCAACTAATGAAAAACTGTTTTTT.

In this sample, this clonotype turned up a few times. The chain links TRBV29-1 to TRBJ2-1; a weak D match, TRBD2 (6 bases). Germline V CDR1 and CDR2: SQVTM, ANQGSEA. The CDR3 is 13 residues long. The ends were cut back, 0 bases at V and 7 bases at J, with 10 bases in the middle. CDR3 nucleotides: TGCAGCGTTGAAGATTGGGAGGAAAATGAGCAGTTCTTC. Encoded protein: CSVEDWEENEQFF.

The chain combines TRBV20-1 with TRBJ1-2; D remains ambiguous. Germline V gene data show CDR1 as DFQATT and CDR2 as SNEGSKA (reference sequence). This CDR3 spans 12 amino acids. The V and J ends lost 1 base and 8 bases respectively, with 11 bases between them. In DNA form, the CDR3 reads TGCAGTGCTAGAGTTGTGGGGTACGGCTACACCTTC. Residues: CSARVVGYGYTF.

This clonotype was counted between two and nine times. The rearrangement links TRBV4-2 to TRBJ2-1; TRBD2 might be the D (5 bases). V lost 3 bases, J lost 4 bases, and 10 bases lay in between. The germline V gene has CDR1 LGHNA and CDR2 YNFKEQ. This CDR3 region has 14 residues. The CDR3: CASSQEDLYNEQFF. The CDR3 DNA sequence: TGTGCCAGCAGCCAGGAGGACTTGTACAATGAGCAGTTCTTC.

This chain joins TRBV29-1 and TRBJ1-1; the D is unclear. The germline CDR1 and CDR2 sequences are SQVTM and ANQGSEA. The CDR3 runs 14 residues. Trimming cost V 3 bases and J 4 bases, with 15 bases left between them. The CDR3 DNA reads as TGCAGCGTTGAGGCACCCTCTAAGGGCACTGAAGCTTTCTTT. The encoded protein is CSVEAPSKGTEAFF.

This clonotype was observed a handful of times. The chain recombines TRBV5-1 with TRBJ2-7; D is uncertain. CDR1 and CDR2 (germline): SGHRS, YFSETQ. The V gene lost 4 bases and the J gene lost 7 bases, with 21 bases spanning the gap. CDR3 size: 15 residues. The CDR3 DNA reads TGCGCCAGCAGCATTGACTCTATTACGAAGGGTGAGCAGTACTTC. Its translation is CASSIDSITKGEQYF.

The CDR3 DNA reads TGCGCCAGCAGCTTGGCCGGGAGTCCCCAAGAGACCCAGTACTTC. Its protein is CASSLAGSPQETQYF. The chain has TRBV5-1 and TRBJ2-5, with a weak D call TRBD2 (6 bases). V shed 0 bases and J shed 1 base, with 10 bases lying between them. Germline V gene lookup returns CDR1 SGHRS and CDR2 YFSETQ. CDR3 length equals 15 residues.

The V call is TRBV29-1, the J call TRBJ2-1; weak D call: TRBD1 (7 bases). This CDR3 is 13 amino acids long. V was shortened by 7 bases and J by 4 bases, with 14 bases between the two germline ends. The germline gives CDR1 SQVTM, CDR2 ANQGSEA. The CDR3 region is CSGGDSPYNEQFF. The CDR3 DNA is TGCAGCGGCGGGGACAGCCCTTACAATGAGCAGTTCTTC.

The V gene is TRBV20-1, the J gene TRBJ2-5, with D perhaps given as TRBD1 or TRBD2 (6 bases each). This CDR3 is 12 amino acids long. The V and J ends lost 4 bases and 3 bases respectively, with 9 bases between them. Germline CDR1 is DFQATT and CDR2 is SNEGSKA (reference sequence). Here the CDR3 reads CSAKRGEETQYF. The CDR3 DNA is TGCAGTGCTAAAAGGGGGGAAGAGACCCAGTACTTC.

The J gene is TRBJ2-5, the V gene TRBV7-2; maybe TRBD2 (5 bases). V was pared by 4 bases and J by 4 bases, with 7 bases between. The CDR3 sequence is 12 residues long. Per germline, CDR1 SGHTA and CDR2 FQGNSA. The CDR3 DNA is TGTGCCAGCAGCTCTAGCCTAGAGACCCAGTACTTC. As protein: CASSSSLETQYF.

The chain has TRBV12-3 or TRBV12-4 and TRBJ1-5, with D possibly being TRBD1 (5 bases). The CDR3 loop spans 13 amino acids. V was pared by 3 bases and J by 6 bases, with 9 bases between. The CDR3 sequence: CASSLWGGQPQHF. For the CDR3, the DNA is TGTGCCAGCAGTTTGTGGGGGGGTCAGCCCCAGCATTTT.